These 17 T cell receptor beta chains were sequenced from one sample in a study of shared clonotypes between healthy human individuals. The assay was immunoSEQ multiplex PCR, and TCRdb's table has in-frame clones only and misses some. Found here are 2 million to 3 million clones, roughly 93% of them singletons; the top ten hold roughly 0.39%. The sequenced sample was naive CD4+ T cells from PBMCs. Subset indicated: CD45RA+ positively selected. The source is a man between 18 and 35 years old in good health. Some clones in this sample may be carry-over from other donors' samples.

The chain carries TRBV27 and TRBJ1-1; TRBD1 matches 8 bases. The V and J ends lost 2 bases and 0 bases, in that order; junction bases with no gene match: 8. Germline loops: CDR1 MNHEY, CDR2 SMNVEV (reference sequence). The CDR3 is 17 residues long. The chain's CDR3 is CASSLRLPGGVNTEAFF. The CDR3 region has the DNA TGTGCCAGCAGTTTACGCCTACCAGGGGGCGTGAACACTGAAGCTTTCTTT.

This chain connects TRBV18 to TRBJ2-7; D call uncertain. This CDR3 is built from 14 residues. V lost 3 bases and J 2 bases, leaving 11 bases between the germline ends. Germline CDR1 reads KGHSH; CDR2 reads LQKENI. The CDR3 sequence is CASSPYAIPYEQYF. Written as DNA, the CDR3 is TGTGCCAGCTCACCCTATGCTATACCCTACGAGCAGTACTTC.

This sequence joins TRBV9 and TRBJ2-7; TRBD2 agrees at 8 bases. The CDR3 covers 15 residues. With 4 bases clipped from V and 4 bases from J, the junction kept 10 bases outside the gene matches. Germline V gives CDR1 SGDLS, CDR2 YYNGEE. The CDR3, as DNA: TGTGCCAGCAGCCCCCAAAGCGCTAGCGGGTACGAGCAGTACTTC. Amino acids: CASSPQSASGYEQYF.

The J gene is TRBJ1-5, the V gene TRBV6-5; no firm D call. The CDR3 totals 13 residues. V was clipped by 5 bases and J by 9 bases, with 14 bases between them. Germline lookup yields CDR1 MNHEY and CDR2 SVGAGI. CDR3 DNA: TGTGCCAGCAGTATAAGTCCATGGTTGCCCCAGCATTTT. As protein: CASSISPWLPQHF.

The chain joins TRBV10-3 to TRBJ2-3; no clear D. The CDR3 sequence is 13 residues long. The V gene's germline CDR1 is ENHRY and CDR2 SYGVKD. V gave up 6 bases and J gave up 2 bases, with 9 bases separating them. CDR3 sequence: CAISALPTDTQYF. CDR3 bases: TGTGCCATCAGCGCCCTACCCACAGATACGCAGTATTTT.

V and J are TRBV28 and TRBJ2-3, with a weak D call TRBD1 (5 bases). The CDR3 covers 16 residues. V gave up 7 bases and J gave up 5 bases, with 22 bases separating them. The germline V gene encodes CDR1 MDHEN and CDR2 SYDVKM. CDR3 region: CASTSGSGRAIDTQYF. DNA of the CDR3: TGTGCCAGCACCTCAGGTTCGGGCAGGGCGATAGATACGCAGTATTTT.

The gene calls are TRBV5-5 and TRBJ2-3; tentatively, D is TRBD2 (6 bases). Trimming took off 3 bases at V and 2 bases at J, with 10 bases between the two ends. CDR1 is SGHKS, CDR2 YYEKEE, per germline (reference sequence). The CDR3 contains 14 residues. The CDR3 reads CASSWLAITDTQYF. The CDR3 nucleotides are TGTGCCAGCAGCTGGCTAGCGATCACAGATACGCAGTATTTT.

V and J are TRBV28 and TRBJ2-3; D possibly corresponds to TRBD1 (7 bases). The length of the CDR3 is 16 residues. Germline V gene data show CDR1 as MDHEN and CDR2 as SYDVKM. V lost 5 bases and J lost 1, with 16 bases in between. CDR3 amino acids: CASSGGTASGTDTQYF. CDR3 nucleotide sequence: TGTGCCAGCAGTGGCGGGACAGCCTCTGGCACAGATACGCAGTATTTT.

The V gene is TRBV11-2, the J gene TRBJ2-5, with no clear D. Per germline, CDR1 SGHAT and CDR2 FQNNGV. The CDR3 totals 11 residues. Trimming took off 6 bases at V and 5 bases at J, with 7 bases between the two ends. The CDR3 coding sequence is TGTGCCAGCAGGGCTGCGGAGACCCAGTACTTC. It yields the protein CASRAAETQYF.

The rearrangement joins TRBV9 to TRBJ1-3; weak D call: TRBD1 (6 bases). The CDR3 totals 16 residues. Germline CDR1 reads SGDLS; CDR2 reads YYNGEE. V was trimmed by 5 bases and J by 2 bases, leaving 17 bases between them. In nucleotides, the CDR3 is TGTGCCAGCAGTACCGGGGACAACATCCCTGGAAACACCATATATTTT. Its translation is CASSTGDNIPGNTIYF.

The CDR3 sequence is CASRIRQGVLGNEQFF. The CDR3 nucleotides are TGTGCCAGCCGGATTCGGCAAGGGGTTCTGGGCAATGAGCAGTTCTTC. This chain joins TRBV27 and TRBJ2-1; perhaps TRBD1 as D (5 bases). The CDR3 is 16 residues long. V dropped 8 bases and J dropped 6 bases, with 23 bases sitting between them. Germline CDR1 and CDR2: MNHEY and SMNVEV (reference sequence).

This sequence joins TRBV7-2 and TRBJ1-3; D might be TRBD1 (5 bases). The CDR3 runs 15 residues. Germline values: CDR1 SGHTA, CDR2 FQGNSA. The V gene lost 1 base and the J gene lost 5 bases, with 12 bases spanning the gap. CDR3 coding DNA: TGTGCCAGCAGCTTAGGACAGATCTTAAGAAACACCATATATTTT. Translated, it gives CASSLGQILRNTIYF.

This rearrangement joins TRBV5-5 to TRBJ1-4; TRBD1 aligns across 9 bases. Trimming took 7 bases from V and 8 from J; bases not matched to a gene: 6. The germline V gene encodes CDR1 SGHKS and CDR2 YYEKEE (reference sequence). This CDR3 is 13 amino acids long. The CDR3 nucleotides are TGTGCCAGCGGACAGGGGCCTTCGGAAAAACTGTTTTTT. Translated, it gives CASGQGPSEKLFF.

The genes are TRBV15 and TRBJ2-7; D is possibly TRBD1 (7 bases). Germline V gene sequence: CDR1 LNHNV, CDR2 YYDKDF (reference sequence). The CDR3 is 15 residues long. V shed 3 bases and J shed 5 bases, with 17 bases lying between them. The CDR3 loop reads CATSRGGQQRNEQYF. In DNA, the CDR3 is TGTGCCACCAGCAGGGGGGGACAGCAACGAAACGAGCAGTACTTC.

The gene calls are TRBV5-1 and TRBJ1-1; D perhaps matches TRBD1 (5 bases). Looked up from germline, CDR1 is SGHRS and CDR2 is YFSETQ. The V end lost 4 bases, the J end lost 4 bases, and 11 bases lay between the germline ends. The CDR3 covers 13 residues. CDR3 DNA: TGCGCCAGCAGCCAGGGTTTTTTCACTGAAGCTTTCTTT. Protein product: CASSQGFFTEAFF.

The CDR3 nucleotides are TGCGCCAGCAGTGAAGGGACAGGGGGTCAGCCCCAGCATTTT. Amino acids: CASSEGTGGQPQHF. This chain connects TRBV10-1 to TRBJ1-5; TRBD1 aligns across 11 bases. CDR1 and CDR2 (germline): WNHNN, SYGVQD (reference sequence). With V trimmed by 3 bases and J by 6 bases, 1 base remained unmatched. The CDR3 consists of 14 residues.

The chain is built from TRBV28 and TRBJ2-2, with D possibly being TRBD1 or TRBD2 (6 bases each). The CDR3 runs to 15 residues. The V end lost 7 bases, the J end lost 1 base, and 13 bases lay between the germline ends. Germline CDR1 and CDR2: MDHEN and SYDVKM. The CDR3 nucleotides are TGTGCCAGCAAGGGGGGTGGGGAGAACACCGGGGAGCTGTTTTTT. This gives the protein CASKGGGENTGELFF. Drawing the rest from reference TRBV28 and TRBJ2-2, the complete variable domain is DVKVTQSSRYLVKRTGEKVFLECVQDMDHENMFWYRQDPGLGLRLIYFSYDVKMKEKGDIPEGYSVSREKKERFSLILESASTNQTSMYLCASKGGGENTGELFFGEGSRLTVL.